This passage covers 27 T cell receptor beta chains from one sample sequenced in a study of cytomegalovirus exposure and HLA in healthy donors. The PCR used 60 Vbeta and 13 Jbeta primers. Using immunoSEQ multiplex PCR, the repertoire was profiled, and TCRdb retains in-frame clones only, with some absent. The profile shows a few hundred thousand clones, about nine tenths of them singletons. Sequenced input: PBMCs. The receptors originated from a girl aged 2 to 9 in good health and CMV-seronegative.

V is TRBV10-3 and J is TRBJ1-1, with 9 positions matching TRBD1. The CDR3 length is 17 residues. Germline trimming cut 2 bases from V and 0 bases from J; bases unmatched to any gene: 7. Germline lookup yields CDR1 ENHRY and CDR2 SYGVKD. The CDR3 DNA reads TGTGCCATCAGTGAGGGCGGGACAGGGAGGTTGAACACTGAAGCTTTCTTT. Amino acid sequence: CAISEGGTGRLNTEAFF.

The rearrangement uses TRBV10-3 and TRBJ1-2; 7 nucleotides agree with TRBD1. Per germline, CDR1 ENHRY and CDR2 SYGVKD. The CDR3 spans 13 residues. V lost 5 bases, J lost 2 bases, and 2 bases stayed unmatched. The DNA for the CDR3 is TGTGCCATCAGTTCGACAGGGAACTATGGCTACACCTTC. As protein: CAISSTGNYGYTF.

DNA of the CDR3: TGTGCCAGCAGTGACAGGGGTTTCATCTACGAGCAGTACTTC. Protein sequence: CASSDRGFIYEQYF. The J gene is TRBJ2-7, the V gene TRBV2; a possible D gene is TRBD1 (6 bases). V lost 3 bases and J lost 3, with 12 bases in between. This CDR3 contains 14 residues. Germline-derived CDR1 and CDR2 are SNHLY and FYNNEI.

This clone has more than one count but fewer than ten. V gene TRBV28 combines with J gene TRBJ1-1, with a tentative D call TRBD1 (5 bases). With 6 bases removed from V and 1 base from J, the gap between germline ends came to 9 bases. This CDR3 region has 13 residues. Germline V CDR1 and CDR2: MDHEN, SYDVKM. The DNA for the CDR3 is TGTGCCAGCAGGGCAGGGCCGAACACTGAAGCTTTCTTT. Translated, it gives CASRAGPNTEAFF.

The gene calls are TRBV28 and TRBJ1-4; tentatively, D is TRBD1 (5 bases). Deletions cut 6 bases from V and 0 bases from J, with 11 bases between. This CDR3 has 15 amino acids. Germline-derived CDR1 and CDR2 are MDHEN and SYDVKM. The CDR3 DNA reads TGTGCCAGCAGCCCACTCAGGGCAACTAATGAAAAACTGTTTTTT. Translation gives CASSPLRATNEKLFF.

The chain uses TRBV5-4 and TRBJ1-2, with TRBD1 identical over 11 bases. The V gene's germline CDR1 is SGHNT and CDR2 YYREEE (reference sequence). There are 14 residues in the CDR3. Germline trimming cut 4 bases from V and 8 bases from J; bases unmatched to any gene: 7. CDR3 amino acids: CASSLGQGVSGYTF. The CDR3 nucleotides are TGTGCCAGCAGCCTGGGACAGGGGGTTTCCGGCTACACCTTC.

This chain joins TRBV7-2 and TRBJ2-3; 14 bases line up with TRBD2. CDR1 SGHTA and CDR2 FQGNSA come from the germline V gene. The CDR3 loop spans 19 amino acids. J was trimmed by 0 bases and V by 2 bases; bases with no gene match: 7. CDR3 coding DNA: TGTGCCAGCAGCTTAACCGGACTAGCGGGGGGTTCTAGCACAGATACGCAGTATTTT. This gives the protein CASSLTGLAGGSSTDTQYF.

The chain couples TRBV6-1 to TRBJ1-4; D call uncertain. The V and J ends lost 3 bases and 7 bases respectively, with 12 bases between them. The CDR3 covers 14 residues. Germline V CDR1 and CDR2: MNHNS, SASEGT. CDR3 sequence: CASSESSGGEKLFF. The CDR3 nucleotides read TGTGCCAGCAGTGAGTCGAGCGGAGGTGAAAAACTGTTTTTT.

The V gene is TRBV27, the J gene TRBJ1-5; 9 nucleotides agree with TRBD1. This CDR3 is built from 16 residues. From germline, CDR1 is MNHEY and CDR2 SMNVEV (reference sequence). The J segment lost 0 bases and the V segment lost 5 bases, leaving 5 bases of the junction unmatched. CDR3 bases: TGTGCCAGCAGTGGACAGGGGAATTATAGCAATCAGCCCCAGCATTTT. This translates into CASSGQGNYSNQPQHF.

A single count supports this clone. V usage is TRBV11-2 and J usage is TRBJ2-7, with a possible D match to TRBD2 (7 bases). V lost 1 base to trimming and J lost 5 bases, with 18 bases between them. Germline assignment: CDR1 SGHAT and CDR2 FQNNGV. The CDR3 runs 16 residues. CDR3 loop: CASSLAGVSGKNEQYF. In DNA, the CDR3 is TGTGCCAGCAGCTTAGCAGGGGTGAGCGGGAAGAACGAGCAGTACTTC.

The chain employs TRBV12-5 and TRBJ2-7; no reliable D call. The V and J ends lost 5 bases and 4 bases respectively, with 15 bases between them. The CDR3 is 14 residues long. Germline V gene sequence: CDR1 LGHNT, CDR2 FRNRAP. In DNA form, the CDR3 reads TGTGCTAGTGGTCCCTCCGGAGTTGCTTACGAGCAGTACTTC. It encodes CASGPSGVAYEQYF.

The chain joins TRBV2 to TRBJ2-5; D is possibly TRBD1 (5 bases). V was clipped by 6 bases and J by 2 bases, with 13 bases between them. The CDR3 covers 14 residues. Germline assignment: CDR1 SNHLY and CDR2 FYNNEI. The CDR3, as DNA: TGTGCCAGCAGGTGGACAAACCAACAAGAGACCCAGTACTTC. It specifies CASRWTNQQETQYF.

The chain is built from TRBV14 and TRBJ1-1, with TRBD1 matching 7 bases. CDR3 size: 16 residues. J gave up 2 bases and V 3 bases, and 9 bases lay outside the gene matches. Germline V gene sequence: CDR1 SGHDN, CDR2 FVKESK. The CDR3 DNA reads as TGTGCCAGCAGCCAGTTTGGGCAGGGGGTAAACACTGAAGCTTTCTTT. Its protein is CASSQFGQGVNTEAFF.

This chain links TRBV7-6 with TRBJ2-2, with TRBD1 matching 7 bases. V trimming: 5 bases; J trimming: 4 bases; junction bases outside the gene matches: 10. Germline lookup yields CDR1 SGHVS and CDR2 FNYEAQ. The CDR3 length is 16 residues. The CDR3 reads CASSEKGGGGTGELFF. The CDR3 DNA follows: TGTGCCAGCAGCGAAAAAGGGGGCGGAGGCACCGGGGAGCTGTTTTTT.

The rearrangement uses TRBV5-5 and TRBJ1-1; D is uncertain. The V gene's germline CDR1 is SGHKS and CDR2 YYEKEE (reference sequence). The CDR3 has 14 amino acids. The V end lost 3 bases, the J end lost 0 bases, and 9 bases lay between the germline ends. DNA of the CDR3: TGTGCCAGCAGCTGGAGCACTTTGAACACTGAAGCTTTCTTT. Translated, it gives CASSWSTLNTEAFF. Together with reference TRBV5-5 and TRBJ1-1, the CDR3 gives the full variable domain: DAGVTQSPTHLIKTRGQQVTLRCSPISGHKSVSWYQQVLGQGPQFIFQYYEKEERGRGNFPDRFSARQFPNYSSELNVNALLLGDSALYLCASSWSTLNTEAFFGQGTRLTVV.

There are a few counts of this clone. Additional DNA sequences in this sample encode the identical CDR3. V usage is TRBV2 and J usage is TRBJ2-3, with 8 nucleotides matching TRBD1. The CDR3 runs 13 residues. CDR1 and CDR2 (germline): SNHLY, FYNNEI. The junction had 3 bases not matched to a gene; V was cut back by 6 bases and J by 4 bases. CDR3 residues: CASRDRVADTQYF. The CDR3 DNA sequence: TGTGCCAGCAGGGACAGGGTGGCAGATACGCAGTATTTT.

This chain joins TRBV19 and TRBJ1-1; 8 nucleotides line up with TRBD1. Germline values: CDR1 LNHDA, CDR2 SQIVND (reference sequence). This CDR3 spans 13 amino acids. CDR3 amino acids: CGTLGQGITEAFF. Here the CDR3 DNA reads TGTGGCACTCTAGGACAGGGAATAACTGAAGCTTTCTTT.

This CDR3 reads CASSEGLAGDYTQYF. The CDR3 nucleotides read TGTGCCAGCAGTGAAGGCCTAGCGGGGGACTATACGCAGTATTTT. The chain employs TRBV2 and TRBJ2-3; 10 bases line up with TRBD2. The CDR3 totals 15 residues. From germline, CDR1 is SNHLY and CDR2 FYNNEI. J was trimmed by 7 bases and V by 1 base; bases with no gene match: 5.

The chain's CDR3 is CSVGSTTSTDTQYF. The DNA of the CDR3 is TGCAGCGTTGGGTCGACTACTAGCACAGATACGCAGTATTTT. The chain uses TRBV29-1 and TRBJ2-3, with D possibly being TRBD2 (5 bases). Deletions cut 4 bases from V and 0 bases from J, with 11 bases between. CDR1 and CDR2 (germline): SQVTM, ANQGSEA. This CDR3 comprises 14 residues.

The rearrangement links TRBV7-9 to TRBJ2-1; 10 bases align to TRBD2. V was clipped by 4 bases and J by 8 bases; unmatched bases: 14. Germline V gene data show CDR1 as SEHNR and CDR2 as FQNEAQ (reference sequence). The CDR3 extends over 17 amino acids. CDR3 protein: CASSSKLGLAEEYEQFF. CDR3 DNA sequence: TGTGCCAGCAGCTCCAAACTCGGACTAGCGGAGGAGTATGAGCAGTTCTTC.

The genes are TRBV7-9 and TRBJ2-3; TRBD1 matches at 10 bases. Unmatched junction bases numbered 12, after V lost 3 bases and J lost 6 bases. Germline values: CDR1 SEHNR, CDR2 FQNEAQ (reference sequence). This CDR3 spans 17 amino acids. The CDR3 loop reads CASSFSFGTGATDTQYF. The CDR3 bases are TGTGCCAGCAGCTTTTCATTCGGGACAGGGGCTACCGATACGCAGTATTTT. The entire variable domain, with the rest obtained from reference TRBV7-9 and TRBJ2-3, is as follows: DTGVSQNPRHKITKRGQNVTFRCDPISEHNRLYWYRQTLGQGPEFLTYFQNEAQLEKSRLLSDRFSAERPKGSFSTLEIQRTEQGDSAMYLCASSFSFGTGATDTQYFGPGTRLTVL.

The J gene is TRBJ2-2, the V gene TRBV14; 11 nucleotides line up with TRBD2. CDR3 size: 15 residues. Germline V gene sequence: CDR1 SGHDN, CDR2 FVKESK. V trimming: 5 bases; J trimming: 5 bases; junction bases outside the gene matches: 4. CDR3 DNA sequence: TGTGCCAGCAGCTTGGGACTAGCGGTTACCGGGGAGCTGTTTTTT. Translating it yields CASSLGLAVTGELFF.

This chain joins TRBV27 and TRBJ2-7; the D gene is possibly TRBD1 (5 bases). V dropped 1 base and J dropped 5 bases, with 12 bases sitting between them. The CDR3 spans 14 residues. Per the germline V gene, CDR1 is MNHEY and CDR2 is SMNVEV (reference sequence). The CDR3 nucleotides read TGTGCCAGCAGTTTATGGCAGGGAAACGACGAGCAGTACTTC. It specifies CASSLWQGNDEQYF.

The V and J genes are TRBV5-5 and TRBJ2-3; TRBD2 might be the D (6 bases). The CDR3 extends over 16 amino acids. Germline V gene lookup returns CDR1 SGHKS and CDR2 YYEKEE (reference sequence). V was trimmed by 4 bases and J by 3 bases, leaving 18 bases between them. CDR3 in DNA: TGTGCCAGCAGCGGGAGGCTGGCCGGAAGTACAGATACGCAGTATTTT. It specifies CASSGRLAGSTDTQYF.

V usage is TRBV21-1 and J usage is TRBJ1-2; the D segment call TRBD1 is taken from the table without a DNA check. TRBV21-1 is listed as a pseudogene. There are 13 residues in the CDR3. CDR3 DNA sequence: TGTGCCAGCAGCAACGACAGGGGTTATCGCTACACCTTC. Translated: CASSNDRGYRYTF.

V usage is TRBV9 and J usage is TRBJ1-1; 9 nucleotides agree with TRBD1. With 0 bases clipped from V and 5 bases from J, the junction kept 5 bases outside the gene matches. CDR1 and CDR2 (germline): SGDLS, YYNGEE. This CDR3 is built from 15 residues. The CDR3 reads CASSVGWDRVTEAFF. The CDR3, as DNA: TGTGCCAGCAGCGTAGGATGGGACAGGGTAACTGAAGCTTTCTTT. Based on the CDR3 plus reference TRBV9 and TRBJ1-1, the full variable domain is DSGVTQTPKHLITATGQRVTLRCSPRSGDLSVYWYQQSLDQGLQFLIQYYNGEERAKGNILERFSAQQFPDLHSELNLSSLELGDSALYFCASSVGWDRVTEAFFGQGTRLTVV.

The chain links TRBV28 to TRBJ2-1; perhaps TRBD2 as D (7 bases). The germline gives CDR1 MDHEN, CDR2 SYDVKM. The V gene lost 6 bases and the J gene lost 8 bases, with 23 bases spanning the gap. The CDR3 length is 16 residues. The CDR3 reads CASSSTLGGAADEQFF. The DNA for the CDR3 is TGTGCCAGCAGCTCAACCTTGGGGGGGGCGGCTGATGAGCAGTTCTTC. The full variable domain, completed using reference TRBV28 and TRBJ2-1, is DVKVTQSSRYLVKRTGEKVFLECVQDMDHENMFWYRQDPGLGLRLIYFSYDVKMKEKGDIPEGYSVSREKKERFSLILESASTNQTSMYLCASSSTLGGAADEQFFGPGTRLTVL.